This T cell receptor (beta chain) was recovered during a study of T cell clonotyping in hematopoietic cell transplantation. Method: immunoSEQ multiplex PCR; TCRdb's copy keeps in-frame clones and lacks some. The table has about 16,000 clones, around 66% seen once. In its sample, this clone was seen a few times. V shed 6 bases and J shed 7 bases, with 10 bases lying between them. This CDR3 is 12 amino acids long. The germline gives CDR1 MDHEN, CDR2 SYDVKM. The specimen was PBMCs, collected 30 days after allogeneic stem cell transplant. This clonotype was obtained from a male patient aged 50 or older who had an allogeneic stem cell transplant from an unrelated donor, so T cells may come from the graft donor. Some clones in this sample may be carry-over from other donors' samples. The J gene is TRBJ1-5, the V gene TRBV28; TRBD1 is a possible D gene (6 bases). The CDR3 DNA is TGTGCCAGCAGAACAGGGTGGCAGCCCCAGCATTTT. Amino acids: CASRTGWQPQHF.